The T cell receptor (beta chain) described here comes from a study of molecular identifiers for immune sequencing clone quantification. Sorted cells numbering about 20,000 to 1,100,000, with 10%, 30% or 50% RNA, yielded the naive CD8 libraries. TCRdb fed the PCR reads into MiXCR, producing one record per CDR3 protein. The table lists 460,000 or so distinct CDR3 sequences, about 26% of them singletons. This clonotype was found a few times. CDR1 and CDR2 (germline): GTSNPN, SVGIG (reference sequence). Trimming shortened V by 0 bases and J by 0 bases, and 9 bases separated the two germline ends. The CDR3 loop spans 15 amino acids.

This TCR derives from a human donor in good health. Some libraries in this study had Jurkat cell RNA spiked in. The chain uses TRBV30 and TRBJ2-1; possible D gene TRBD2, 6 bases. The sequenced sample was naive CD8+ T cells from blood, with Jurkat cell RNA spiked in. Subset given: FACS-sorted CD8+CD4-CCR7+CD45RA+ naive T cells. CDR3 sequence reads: CAWSVLASSYNEQFF. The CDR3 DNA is TGTGCCTGGAGTGTTCTAGCGAGCTCCTACAATGAGCAGTTCTTC. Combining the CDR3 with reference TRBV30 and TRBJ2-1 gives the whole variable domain SQTIHQWPATLVQPVGSPLSLECTVEGTSNPNLYWYRQAAGRGLQLLFYSVGIGQISSEVPQNLSASRPQDRQFILSSKKLLLSDSGFYLCAWSVLASSYNEQFFGPGTRLTVL.